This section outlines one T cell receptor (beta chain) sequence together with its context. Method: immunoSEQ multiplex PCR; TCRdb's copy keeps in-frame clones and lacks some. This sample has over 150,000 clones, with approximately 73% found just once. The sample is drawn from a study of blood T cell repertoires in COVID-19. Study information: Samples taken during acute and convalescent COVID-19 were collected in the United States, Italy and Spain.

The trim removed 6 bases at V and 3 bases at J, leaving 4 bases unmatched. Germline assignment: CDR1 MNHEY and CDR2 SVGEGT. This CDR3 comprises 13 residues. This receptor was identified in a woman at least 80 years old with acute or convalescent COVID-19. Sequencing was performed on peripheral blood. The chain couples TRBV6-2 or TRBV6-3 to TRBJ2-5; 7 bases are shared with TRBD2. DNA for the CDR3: TGTGCCAGCAGCATCCTAGCGGAAGAGACCCAGTACTTC. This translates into CASSILAEETQYF.